The rows below give T cell receptor beta chains drawn from one sample of a study of neurological immune-mediated disorders. Each CDR3 protein is one row after TCRdb ran MiXCR on the 5' RACE reads. Of tens of thousands of distinct CDR3 sequences listed, 5.2% are singletons. The sample taken for sequencing was PBMCs. The receptors were sampled from a man younger than 35 with multiple sclerosis. Both conserved end residues are part of each CDR3. D genes are given only for firm matches. The size field is filled for only some rows; it gives once, few, many or a size class.

d_call: TRBD2
v_call: TRBV12-3/TRBV12-4
j_call: TRBJ2-5
clone_size: many
cdr3_aa: CASRMVSGGQETQYF
cdr3_nt: TGTGCCAGCCGCATGGTGTCGGGAGGCCAAGAGACCCAGTACTTC

d_call: TRBD2
v_call: TRBV5-1
j_call: TRBJ2-7
clone_size: many
cdr3_aa: CASSLVSSGSSQYF
cdr3_nt: TGCGCCAGCAGCTTGGTGAGTAGCGGGAGCTCACAGTACTTC

d_call: NA
v_call: TRBV15
j_call: TRBJ2-7
clone_size: many
cdr3_aa: CATSRGGGSSYEQYF
cdr3_nt: TGTGCCACCAGCAGAGGCGGCGGTAGCTCCTACGAGCAGTACTTC

d_call: TRBD1
v_call: TRBV20-1
j_call: TRBJ2-7
clone_size: many
cdr3_aa: CSGGTGFYEQYF
cdr3_nt: TGCAGTGGGGGGACAGGGTTCTACGAGCAGTACTTC

d_call: TRBD2
v_call: TRBV3-1
j_call: TRBJ2-7
clone_size: many
cdr3_aa: CASSLAPLAAPSHEQYF
cdr3_nt: TGTGCCAGCAGCCTGGCACCTCTAGCGGCCCCTTCCCACGAGCAGTACTTC

d_call: NA
v_call: TRBV7-8
j_call: TRBJ2-7
clone_size: few
cdr3_aa: CASTTIKGSEQYF
cdr3_nt: TGTGCCAGCACTACCATAAAGGGTTCCGAGCAGTACTTC

d_call: NA
v_call: TRBV5-1
j_call: TRBJ1-5
clone_size: many
cdr3_aa: CASSITGSSNQPQHF
cdr3_nt: TGCGCCAGCAGCATCACAGGGAGTAGCAATCAGCCCCAGCATTTT

d_call: NA
v_call: TRBV18
j_call: TRBJ2-6
clone_size: few
cdr3_aa: CASSHSGPTGGANVLTF
cdr3_nt: TGTGCCAGCTCACACAGCGGACCGACCGGGGGGGCCAACGTCCTGACTTTC

d_call: NA
v_call: TRBV29-1
j_call: TRBJ1-4
clone_size: many
cdr3_aa: CSVEDRTGGNEKLFF
cdr3_nt: TGCAGCGTTGAAGATCGAACGGGAGGTAATGAAAAACTGTTTTTT

d_call: NA
v_call: TRBV3-1
j_call: TRBJ1-2
clone_size: many
cdr3_aa: CASSPREAENNYGYTF
cdr3_nt: TGTGCCAGCAGCCCACGGGAGGCAGAAAATAACTATGGCTACACCTTC

d_call: NA
v_call: TRBV20-1
j_call: TRBJ1-1
clone_size: many
cdr3_aa: CSARRGGGGTEAFF
cdr3_nt: TGCAGTGCTCGCCGAGGGGGGGGAGGCACTGAAGCTTTCTTT

d_call: NA
v_call: TRBV27
j_call: TRBJ1-6
clone_size: few
cdr3_aa: CASSLLGDSPLNF
cdr3_nt: TGTGCCAGCAGTTTGTTAGGGGATTCACCCCTCAACTTT

d_call: NA
v_call: TRBV5-6
j_call: TRBJ2-3
clone_size: many
cdr3_aa: CASSQRVANTDTQYF
cdr3_nt: TGTGCCAGCAGCCAACGCGTAGCGAACACAGATACGCAGTATTTT

d_call: NA
v_call: TRBV6-6
j_call: TRBJ2-5
clone_size: NA
cdr3_aa: CASSTDGGTETQYF
cdr3_nt: TGTGCCAGCAGCACGGACGGGGGTACCGAGACCCAGTACTTC

d_call: TRBD1
v_call: TRBV5-1
j_call: TRBJ1-4
clone_size: many
cdr3_aa: CASSLGPGGQEKLFF
cdr3_nt: TGCGCCAGCAGCTTGGGCCCAGGGGGCCAAGAAAAACTGTTTTTT

d_call: NA
v_call: TRBV20-1
j_call: TRBJ2-3
clone_size: many
cdr3_aa: CSASPVVGRGVSDTQYF
cdr3_nt: TGCAGTGCTAGCCCAGTGGTGGGGCGAGGGGTGTCAGATACGCAGTATTTT

d_call: TRBD2
v_call: TRBV20-1
j_call: TRBJ2-5
clone_size: many
cdr3_aa: CSAREAGAETQYF
cdr3_nt: TGCAGTGCTAGAGAAGCGGGAGCGGAGACCCAGTACTTC

d_call: TRBD2
v_call: TRBV12-3/TRBV12-4
j_call: TRBJ2-3
clone_size: many
cdr3_aa: CASSRPSAGGPADTQYF
cdr3_nt: TGTGCCAGCAGCCGTCCCTCAGCGGGGGGGCCGGCAGATACGCAGTATTTT

d_call: NA
v_call: TRBV9
j_call: TRBJ2-3
clone_size: few
cdr3_aa: CASEEIRTDTQYF
cdr3_nt: TGTGCCAGCGAGGAAATCCGCACAGATACGCAGTATTTT

d_call: NA
v_call: TRBV20-1
j_call: TRBJ2-2
clone_size: medium-sized
cdr3_aa: CSARKSTNTGELFF
cdr3_nt: TGCAGTGCTAGGAAATCGACGAACACCGGGGAGCTGTTTTTT

d_call: NA
v_call: TRBV20-1
j_call: TRBJ2-6
clone_size: NA
cdr3_aa: CSASRGGAKVLTF
cdr3_nt: TGCAGTGCTTCTAGGGGTGGGGCCAAAGTCCTGACTTTC

d_call: TRBD1
v_call: TRBV5-1
j_call: TRBJ1-2
clone_size: many
cdr3_aa: CASSRVGQDYGYTF
cdr3_nt: TGCGCCAGCAGCCGTGTGGGACAGGACTATGGCTACACCTTC

d_call: NA
v_call: TRBV11-2
j_call: TRBJ1-5
clone_size: many
cdr3_aa: CASSPTVGDNNQPQHF
cdr3_nt: TGTGCCAGCAGCCCCACCGTTGGGGACAACAATCAGCCCCAGCATTTT

d_call: NA
v_call: TRBV18
j_call: TRBJ1-1
clone_size: NA
cdr3_aa: CASSPHGATEAFF
cdr3_nt: TGTGCCAGCTCACCCCACGGTGCCACTGAAGCTTTCTTT

d_call: NA
v_call: TRBV7-2
j_call: TRBJ1-1
clone_size: many
cdr3_aa: CASSLEPVRGAEAFF
cdr3_nt: TGTGCCAGCAGCTTAGAGCCGGTCCGGGGCGCTGAAGCTTTCTTT

d_call: TRBD1
v_call: TRBV5-1
j_call: TRBJ1-1
clone_size: many
cdr3_aa: CASSSWTGVSTEAFF
cdr3_nt: TGCGCCAGCAGCTCTTGGACAGGGGTGAGCACTGAAGCTTTCTTT

d_call: NA
v_call: TRBV9
j_call: TRBJ1-1
clone_size: many
cdr3_aa: CASSEQNTEAFF
cdr3_nt: TGTGCCAGCAGCGAACAGAACACTGAAGCTTTCTTT

d_call: NA
v_call: TRBV11-1
j_call: TRBJ1-1
clone_size: many
cdr3_aa: CASSRRGLTFF
cdr3_nt: TGTGCCAGCAGCCGAAGGGGTCTCACTTTCTTT

d_call: NA
v_call: TRBV11-2
j_call: TRBJ1-2
clone_size: many
cdr3_aa: CASSLDSIYGYTF
cdr3_nt: TGTGCCAGCAGCTTAGATTCGATTTATGGCTACACCTTC

d_call: TRBD2
v_call: TRBV15
j_call: TRBJ2-5
clone_size: many
cdr3_aa: CATSRTGLAEPKGTQYF
cdr3_nt: TGTGCCACCAGCAGAACTGGACTAGCCGAGCCCAAGGGGACCCAGTACTTC

d_call: NA
v_call: TRBV5-1
j_call: TRBJ1-1
clone_size: many
cdr3_aa: CASSPRGGMKSTEAFF
cdr3_nt: TGCGCCAGCAGCCCTCGCGGGGGGATGAAAAGCACTGAAGCTTTCTTT

d_call: NA
v_call: TRBV20-1
j_call: TRBJ2-2
clone_size: many
cdr3_aa: CSARVGNTGELFF
cdr3_nt: TGCAGTGCTAGGGTGGGGAACACCGGGGAGCTGTTTTTT

d_call: NA
v_call: TRBV24-1
j_call: TRBJ2-5
clone_size: many
cdr3_aa: CATSLSAAQETQYF
cdr3_nt: TGTGCCACCAGTTTGTCGGCAGCCCAAGAGACCCAGTACTTC

d_call: NA
v_call: TRBV7-8
j_call: TRBJ2-7
clone_size: many
cdr3_aa: CASSLTGRSYEQYF
cdr3_nt: TGTGCCAGCAGCTTAACAGGGCGCTCCTACGAGCAGTACTTC

d_call: TRBD1
v_call: TRBV20-1
j_call: TRBJ1-5
clone_size: many
cdr3_aa: CSATSKNRTGHQPQNF
cdr3_nt: TGCAGTGCTACATCCAAAAATAGGACAGGGCATCAGCCCCAGAATTTT

d_call: NA
v_call: TRBV5-1
j_call: TRBJ1-5
clone_size: NA
cdr3_aa: CASSPDTGNQPQNF
cdr3_nt: TGCGCCAGCAGCCCCGACACCGGCAATCAGCCCCAGAATTTT

d_call: TRBD1
v_call: TRBV27
j_call: TRBJ1-5
clone_size: many
cdr3_aa: CASSLGQGNQPQNF
cdr3_nt: TGTGCCAGCAGTTTGGGACAGGGCAATCAGCCCCAGAATTTT

d_call: NA
v_call: TRBV9
j_call: TRBJ2-7
clone_size: many
cdr3_aa: CASSEGGSSYEQYF
cdr3_nt: TGTGCCAGCAGCGAAGGCGGAAGCTCCTACGAGCAGTACTTC

d_call: NA
v_call: TRBV28
j_call: TRBJ1-5
clone_size: many
cdr3_aa: CASSLVSNQPQHF
cdr3_nt: TGTGCCAGCAGTTTAGTTAGCAATCAGCCCCAGCATTTT

d_call: NA
v_call: TRBV7-3
j_call: TRBJ2-5
clone_size: many
cdr3_aa: CASSLIGQGRETQYF
cdr3_nt: TGTGCCAGCAGCTTAATAGGGCAGGGGCGGGAGACCCAGTACTTC

d_call: TRBD1
v_call: TRBV20-1
j_call: TRBJ1-3
clone_size: many
cdr3_aa: CSASDRLGNTIYF
cdr3_nt: TGCAGTGCTTCGGACAGGCTTGGAAACACCATATATTTT

d_call: NA
v_call: TRBV9
j_call: TRBJ2-2
clone_size: many
cdr3_aa: CASSVSKELFF
cdr3_nt: TGTGCCAGCAGCGTATCGAAGGAGCTGTTTTTT

d_call: NA
v_call: TRBV28
j_call: TRBJ2-4
clone_size: many
cdr3_aa: CASSYGGSGFSDIQYF
cdr3_nt: TGTGCCAGCAGTTACGGCGGTTCGGGCTTCTCGGACATTCAGTACTTC

d_call: NA
v_call: TRBV20-1
j_call: TRBJ1-5
clone_size: many
cdr3_aa: CSASRGDNSNQPQHF
cdr3_nt: TGCAGTGCTAGTCGCGGGGATAATAGCAATCAGCCCCAGCATTTT

d_call: TRBD1
v_call: TRBV29-1
j_call: TRBJ1-2
clone_size: many
cdr3_aa: CSDHPTGGYGYTF
cdr3_nt: TGCAGCGACCATCCCACAGGGGGCTATGGCTACACCTTC

d_call: TRBD1
v_call: TRBV20-1
j_call: TRBJ1-2
clone_size: many
cdr3_aa: CSASDREGWFGYGYTF
cdr3_nt: TGCAGTGCCAGCGACAGGGAGGGGTGGTTCGGCTATGGCTACACCTTC

d_call: NA
v_call: TRBV29-1
j_call: TRBJ2-3
clone_size: many
cdr3_aa: CSVEDPTDTQYF
cdr3_nt: TGCAGCGTTGAAGACCCCACAGATACGCAGTATTTT